The 24 T cell receptor beta chains below all came from one sample that was sequenced in a study of Graves' ophthalmopathy and Graves' hyperthyroidism. The authors amplified TCR beta CDR3 regions from RNA transcripts. First-round RT-PCR used HTBI primers; second-round multiplex PCR followed. TCRdb reprocessed the multiplex PCR reads with MiXCR, giving one entry per CDR3 protein. Of 500,000 to 800,000 distinct CDR3 sequences in the sample, roughly 39% were seen once. The sequenced sample was peripheral blood. The receptors derive from an adult man with Graves' ophthalmopathy.

As regards this clonotype: A clone one base away is much larger, so this may be a read error. J is TRBJ2-7 and V is TRBV19; no reliable D call. Germline loops: CDR1 LNHDA, CDR2 SQIVND (reference sequence). CDR3 length equals 14 residues. The CDR3 sequence is CASSQSRSSYEQCF. The DNA of the CDR3 is TGTGCCAGTAGTCAGTCCAGAAGCTCCTACGAGCAGTGCTTC. Together with reference TRBV19 and TRBJ2-7, the CDR3 gives the full variable domain: DGGITQSPKYLFRKEGQNVTLSCEQNLNHDAMYWYRQDPGQGLRLIYYSQIVNDFQKGDIAEGYSVSREKKESFPLTVTSAQKNPTAFYLCASSQSRSSYEQCFGPGTRLTVT.

This chain links TRBV19 with TRBJ1-6; 8 positions match TRBD1. Looked up from germline, CDR1 is LNHDA and CDR2 is SQIVND (reference sequence). The trim removed 5 bases at V and 13 bases at J, leaving 10 bases unmatched. The CDR3 spans 14 residues. In DNA form, the CDR3 reads TGTGCCAGTAGTGACTTTGGACAGGGAGGGCCCCTCCACTTT. Amino acids: CASSDFGQGGPLHF.

This clonotype came up many times. V gene TRBV20-1 combines with J gene TRBJ1-4, with a possible D match to TRBD1 (5 bases). Germline lookup yields CDR1 DFQATT and CDR2 SNEGSKA (reference sequence). Trimming left V 2 bases short and J 6 bases short, with 13 bases between. This CDR3 contains 14 residues. The CDR3 nucleotides are TGCAGTGCTAGACGACAGCGAACCGATGAAAAACTGTTTTTT. Residues: CSARRQRTDEKLFF.

This chain connects TRBV7-9 to TRBJ2-7; D remains ambiguous. Germline CDR1 reads SEHNR; CDR2 reads FQNEAQ (reference sequence). Trimming stripped 5 bases from V and 2 bases from J, with 10 bases between. This CDR3 has 13 residues. The CDR3 nucleotides read TGTGCCAGCAGCCCTGATCTCCCCTACGAGCAGTACTTC. This sequence encodes CASSPDLPYEQYF.

This clonotype was observed a handful of times. The CDR3 is CASSQPWGGQETQYF. DNA for the CDR3: TGTGCCAGCAGCCAACCCTGGGGGGGCCAAGAGACCCAGTACTTC. The chain couples TRBV7-2 to TRBJ2-5; the match to TRBD2 covers 7 bases. Per the germline V gene, CDR1 is SGHTA and CDR2 is FQGNSA. Germline trimming cut 5 bases from V and 1 base from J; bases unmatched to any gene: 7. CDR3 length: 15 amino acids.

This clonotype was detected many times. The chain combines TRBV5-1 with TRBJ2-2; D is perhaps TRBD1 or TRBD2 (5 bases each). Trimming left V 4 bases short and J 4 bases short, with 11 bases between. The CDR3 runs to 14 residues. From germline, CDR1 is SGHRS and CDR2 YFSETQ. This chain's CDR3 is CASSEGPSTGELFF. The CDR3 DNA sequence: TGCGCCAGCAGCGAGGGACCCTCCACCGGGGAGCTGTTTTTT. The whole variable domain, filled in from reference TRBV5-1 and TRBJ2-2, reads KAGVTQTPRYLIKTRGQQVTLSCSPISGHRSVSWYQQTPGQGLQFLFEYFSETQRNKGNFPGRFSGRQFSNSRSEMNVSTLELGDSALYLCASSEGPSTGELFFGEGSRLTVL.

There are many counts of this clonotype. The chain joins TRBV7-6 to TRBJ1-1; no firm D call. The CDR3 has 18 amino acids. The V end was cut by 0 bases, the J end by 4 bases, with 21 bases between. Germline lookup yields CDR1 SGHVS and CDR2 FNYEAQ. The CDR3 spells CASSLAGPGLIEGTEAFF. For the CDR3, the DNA is TGTGCCAGCAGCTTAGCGGGTCCGGGCCTGATTGAAGGCACTGAAGCTTTCTTT.

The chain links TRBV20-1 to TRBJ2-7; TRBD1 agrees at 7 bases. The CDR3 covers 14 residues. Trimming at V came to 0 bases and at J to 3 bases, leaving 5 bases not matched to a gene. Germline values: CDR1 DFQATT, CDR2 SNEGSKA (reference sequence). CDR3 in amino acids: CSARDLRDSYEQYF. The CDR3 region has the DNA TGCAGTGCTAGAGACCTTAGGGACAGCTACGAGCAGTACTTC.

This clonotype was counted at least ten times. This rearrangement joins TRBV25-1 to TRBJ2-5; TRBD2 agrees at 7 bases. This CDR3 region has 15 residues. Trimming removed 4 bases from V and 9 bases from J; junction bases left unmatched: 14. Per the germline V gene, CDR1 is MGHDK and CDR2 is SYGVNS. The DNA of the CDR3 is TGTGCCAGCAGTGCCACTGGGGGGGGGACGGGGTCCCAGTACTTC. Protein: CASSATGGGTGSQYF. The full variable domain, with the rest looked up from reference TRBV25-1 and TRBJ2-5, is EADIYQTPRYLVIGTGKKITLECSQTMGHDKMYWYQQDPGMELHLIHYSYGVNSTEKGDLSSESTVSRIRTEHFPLTLESARPSHTSQYLCASSATGGGTGSQYFGPGTRLLVL.

This clonotype was seen at least ten times. The chain carries TRBV7-9 and TRBJ1-3; D is undetermined. The germline V and J ends were trimmed by 5 bases and 0 bases, with 11 bases remaining between them. Germline loops: CDR1 SEHNR, CDR2 FQNEAQ (reference sequence). CDR3 length: 15 amino acids. The CDR3 reads CASSPGLISGNTIYF. Here the CDR3 DNA reads TGTGCCAGCAGCCCAGGACTGATCTCTGGAAACACCATATATTTT.

This clonotype was counted ten times or more. J is TRBJ2-7 and V is TRBV20-1; TRBD1 agrees at 7 bases. CDR3 size: 11 residues. The V gene's germline CDR1 is DFQATT and CDR2 SNEGSKA (reference sequence). The V and J ends lost 5 bases and 4 bases, in that order; junction bases with no gene match: 2. The CDR3 DNA reads TGCAGTGCTGACAGGGATTACGAGCAGTACTTC. It yields the protein CSADRDYEQYF.

The chain employs TRBV7-9 and TRBJ1-4; weak D call: TRBD1 (6 bases). The V and J ends lost 5 bases and 8 bases respectively, with 21 bases between them. Germline V gives CDR1 SEHNR, CDR2 FQNEAQ (reference sequence). The CDR3 consists of 16 residues. The CDR3 reads CASSEEVLGGQEKLFF. The CDR3 region has the DNA TGTGCCAGCAGCGAGGAGGTTCTCGGGGGCCAGGAAAAACTGTTTTTT.

This clonotype was counted ten times or more. V usage is TRBV7-3 and J usage is TRBJ2-7; 7 nucleotides match TRBD2. The V gene's germline CDR1 is SGHTA and CDR2 FQGTGA. This CDR3 comprises 14 residues. V lost 3 bases, J lost 4 bases, and 6 bases stayed unmatched. In nucleotides, the CDR3 is TGTGCCAGCAGCTTCAGCGGGGAGGGGTACGAGCAGTACTTC. Translating gives CASSFSGEGYEQYF.

The CDR3 sequence: CASSLAAIEGQYF. For the CDR3, the DNA is TGTGCCAGCAGCTTAGCAGCAATCGAGGGGCAGTACTTC. This chain links TRBV9 with TRBJ2-7, with D possibly TRBD2 on 5 matching bases. Deletions cut 4 bases from V and 9 bases from J, with 17 bases between. Germline V CDR1 and CDR2: SGDLS, YYNGEE. The CDR3 runs to 13 residues.

Note on this clonotype: This may stem from a read error, because a much larger clone lies one nucleotide away. The gene calls are TRBV25-1 and TRBJ2-5; a weak D match, TRBD2 (6 bases). Germline V gene data show CDR1 as MGHDK and CDR2 as SYGVNS. Deletions cut 6 bases from V and 0 bases from J, with 14 bases between. This CDR3 has 15 amino acids. The CDR3 coding sequence is TGTGCCAGCAGCCAAGTAGCGGAACACCAAGAGACCCAGTACTTC. Protein product: CASSQVAEHQETQYF.

This clonotype was picked up many times. V is TRBV15 and J is TRBJ2-7; 7 bases match TRBD1. The length of the CDR3 is 15 residues. V gave up 0 bases and J gave up 3 bases; unmatched junction bases: 5. Germline lookup yields CDR1 LNHNV and CDR2 YYDKDF (reference sequence). This CDR3 is CATSRDEGQYYEQYF. CDR3 bases: TGTGCCACCAGCAGAGATGAGGGACAGTACTACGAGCAGTACTTC.

This clonotype was seen just once. Compared with germline, one end of the junction differs, possibly owing to a read error. V gene TRBV12-3 or TRBV12-4 combines with J gene TRBJ1-1; no clear D. CDR3 length: 13 residues. The CDR3 coding sequence is TGTGCCAGCAGTTTCTCTGAGAACACTGAAGCTTCCTTT. It translates to CASSFSENTEASF.

This clonotype was seen ten or more times. The chain recombines TRBV7-8 with TRBJ2-5; D possibly corresponds to TRBD2 (6 bases). Trimming took 5 bases from V and 4 from J, leaving 23 bases between them. Looked up from germline, CDR1 is SGHVS and CDR2 is FQNEAQ. The CDR3 runs 17 residues. The CDR3 bases are TGTGCCAGCAGCCCTTCGAGACTAGTTGGGCTTCGAGAGACCCAGTACTTC. Translation gives CASSPSRLVGLRETQYF.

Many counts were recorded for this clonotype. The chain has TRBV5-8 and TRBJ1-2, with TRBD1 matching 10 bases. V was clipped by 3 bases and J by 7 bases; unmatched bases: 6. The CDR3 has 14 amino acids. Germline-derived CDR1 and CDR2 are SGHTS and YDEGEE. The CDR3 sequence is CASSSPGQGLGYTF. CDR3 DNA sequence: TGTGCCAGCAGCTCACCGGGACAGGGGCTTGGCTACACCTTC.

This clonotype was recorded at least ten times. V and J are TRBV19 and TRBJ1-5; no clear D. V was clipped by 6 bases and J by 9 bases, with 12 bases between them. Germline V lookup: CDR1 LNHDA, CDR2 SQIVND (reference sequence). This CDR3 comprises 12 residues. The CDR3, as DNA: TGTGCCAGTAGCCAATACGGCGGGCCCCAGCATTTT. This translates into CASSQYGGPQHF.

The rearrangement uses TRBV11-2 and TRBJ1-5; D uncertain. Germline V lookup: CDR1 SGHAT, CDR2 FQNNGV. The CDR3 sequence is 16 residues long. V shed 5 bases and J shed 6 bases, with 20 bases lying between them. CDR3 sequence (DNA): TGTGCCAGCAGCCCCTGGGCAACCCCGTACGGTCAGCCCCAGCATTTT. This codes for CASSPWATPYGQPQHF.

A few counts support this clonotype. The chain has TRBV20-1 and TRBJ1-3; tentatively, D is TRBD1 (5 bases). Germline V gene lookup returns CDR1 DFQATT and CDR2 SNEGSKA (reference sequence). Between the trimmed V and J ends, which lost 6 bases and 0 bases, there was a span of 12 bases. This CDR3 spans 14 amino acids. The CDR3: CSAARANSGNTIYF. The CDR3 coding sequence is TGCAGTGCCGCCAGGGCCAACTCTGGAAACACCATATATTTT.

The CDR3 spells CSPSGRGTDTQYF. In nucleotides, the CDR3 is TGCAGCCCTAGCGGGAGGGGCACAGATACGCAGTATTTT. The gene calls are TRBV20-1 and TRBJ2-3, with TRBD2 identical over 12 bases. Germline CDR1 reads DFQATT; CDR2 reads SNEGSKA (reference sequence). This CDR3 has 13 residues.

V is TRBV2 and J is TRBJ2-5, with D possibly matching TRBD2 (6 bases). The V gene lost 6 bases and the J gene lost 3 bases, with 11 bases spanning the gap. The CDR3 totals 13 residues. Germline V CDR1 and CDR2: SNHLY, FYNNEI. CDR3: CASRPREKETQYF. DNA for the CDR3: TGTGCCAGCAGGCCGCGGGAAAAAGAGACCCAGTACTTC.